A selection of T cell receptor beta chains follows, all from one sample in a study of blood T cell repertoires in COVID-19. The table came from immunoSEQ multiplex PCR; TCRdb's copy has only in-frame clones and leaves some out. The sample records under 45,000 clones, 65% to 85% being singletons. The sequenced sample was peripheral blood. These receptors were obtained from a woman older than 75 with active or convalescent COVID-19. The CDR3 runs from the conserved cysteine through the conserved F or W. Each record gives: J gene, CDR3 length, V gene, clone size, D gene, CDR3 protein, CDR3 DNA. D genes are given only for firm matches. Clone size is shown for a subset of rows, as once, few, many or a class of expanded clone.

TRBJ2-7 19 TRBV30 NA NA CAWSGRPRNRGGSSYEQYF TGTGCCTGGAGCGGCCGGCCGAGAAATCGCGGAGGGAGCTCCTACGAGCAGTACTTC
TRBJ1-5 14 TRBV21-1 NA NA CASSTPGVVQPQHF TGTGCCAGCAGCACCCCAGGGGTGGTTCAGCCCCAGCATTTT
TRBJ1-5 12 TRBV30 NA NA CAWSTTRQPQHF TGTGCCTGGAGTACTACCCGCCAGCCCCAGCATTTT
TRBJ1-5 15 TRBV10-1 once NA CASSDSHHNRQPQHF TGCGCCAGCAGTGATTCCCACCATAACCGGCAGCCCCAGCATTTT
TRBJ2-5 14 TRBV28 NA NA CASSLAGAGETQYF TGTGCCAGCAGTTTAGCAGGGGCCGGAGAGACCCAGTACTTC
TRBJ2-5 15 TRBV7-9 NA TRBD2 CASSSAPGGWKTQYF TGTGCCAGCAGCTCGGCCCCGGGGGGTTGGAAGACCCAGTACTTC
TRBJ1-2 16 TRBV29-1 NA TRBD1 CSVPLPRDRFYYGYTF TGCAGCGTTCCCCTTCCCCGGGACAGGTTTTACTATGGCTACACCTTC
TRBJ1-5 14 TRBV28 NA NA CASSLGLRNQPQHF TGTGCCAGCAGTCTGGGACTAAGAAATCAGCCCCAGCATTTT
TRBJ1-3 16 TRBV28 NA TRBD1 CASSLAHRGSGNTIYF TGTGCCAGCAGTTTGGCCCACAGGGGGTCTGGAAACACCATATATTTT
TRBJ1-2 15 TRBV6-1 NA TRBD1 CASSERGRPPYGYTF TGTGCCAGCAGTGAGAGGGGGCGTCCACCCTATGGCTACACCTTC
TRBJ1-5 14 TRBV6-5 NA NA CASRIDGLNQPQHF TGTGCCAGCAGAATTGACGGACTCAATCAGCCCCAGCATTTT
TRBJ1-3 15 TRBV18 NA NA CASSPPSGAGNTIYF TGTGCCAGCTCACCACCGTCGGGGGCTGGAAACACCATATATTTT
TRBJ2-3 15 TRBV4-1 NA TRBD2 CASSQFGGSTDTQYF TGCGCCAGCAGCCAATTCGGGGGGAGCACAGATACGCAGTATTTT
TRBJ2-5 13 TRBV19 NA NA CARPMVGCETQYF TGTGCCCGCCCAATGGTGGGCTGTGAGACCCAGTACTTC
TRBJ1-2 14 TRBV28 NA TRBD1 CASRERGRNYGYTF TGTGCCAGCAGAGAAAGGGGGCGAAACTATGGCTACACCTTC
TRBJ2-7 15 TRBV2 NA TRBD1 CASRNGQGGRYEQYF TGTGCCAGCAGAAATGGACAGGGGGGGAGATACGAGCAGTACTTC